The clone carrying this T cell receptor (beta chain) was counted a few times. This record comes from a study of control samples from healthy donors and cancer patients. The assay was immunoSEQ multiplex PCR, and TCRdb's table has in-frame clones only and misses some. The profile shows around 100,000 clones, approximately 92% of them singletons. Germline CDR1 is LGHNA and CDR2 is YNFKEQ. The CDR3 has 18 amino acids. V dropped 1 base and J dropped 4; count of bases not matched to a gene: 9. This clonotype was sampled from a human donor in good health. The donor label of this sample is uncertain. The sample taken for sequencing was blood. The chain has TRBV4-2 and TRBJ2-6; TRBD1 matches at 8 bases. DNA of the CDR3: TGTGCCAGCAGCCAAGCGGGGCAGGGGGCATCGGGGGCCAACGTCCTGACTTTC. Its translation is CASSQAGQGASGANVLTF.